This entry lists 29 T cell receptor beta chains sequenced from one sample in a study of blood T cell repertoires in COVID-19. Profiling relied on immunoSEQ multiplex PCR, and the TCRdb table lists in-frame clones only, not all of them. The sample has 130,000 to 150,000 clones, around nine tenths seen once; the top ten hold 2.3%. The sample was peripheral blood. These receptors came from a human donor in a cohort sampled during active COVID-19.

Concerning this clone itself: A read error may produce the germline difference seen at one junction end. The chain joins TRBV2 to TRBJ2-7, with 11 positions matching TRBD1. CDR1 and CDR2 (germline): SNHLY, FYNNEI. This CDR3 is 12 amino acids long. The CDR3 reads CASSSQGTGGPF. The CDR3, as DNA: TGTGCCAGCAGTTCTCAGGGGACAGGGGGGCCCTTC.

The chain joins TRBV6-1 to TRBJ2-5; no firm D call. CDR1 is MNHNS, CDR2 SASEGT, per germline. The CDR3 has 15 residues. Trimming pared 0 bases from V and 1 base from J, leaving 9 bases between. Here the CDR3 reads CASSEAPVSQETQYF. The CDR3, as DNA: TGTGCCAGCAGTGAAGCGCCGGTATCCCAAGAGACCCAGTACTTC.

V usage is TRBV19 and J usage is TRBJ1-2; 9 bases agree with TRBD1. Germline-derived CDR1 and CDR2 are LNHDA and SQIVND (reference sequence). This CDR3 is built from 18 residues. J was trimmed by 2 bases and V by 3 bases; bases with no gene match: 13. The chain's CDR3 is CASSMTKDRGKSNYGYTF. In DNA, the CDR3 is TGTGCCAGTAGTATGACCAAGGACAGGGGAAAGTCAAACTATGGCTACACCTTC.

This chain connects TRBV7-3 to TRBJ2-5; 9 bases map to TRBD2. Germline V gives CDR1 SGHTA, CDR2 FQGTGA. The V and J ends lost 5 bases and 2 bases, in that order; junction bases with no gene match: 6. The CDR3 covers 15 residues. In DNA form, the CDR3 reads TGTGCCAGCAGCCGTAGCGGGGGTGGACAAGAGACCCAGTACTTC. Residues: CASSRSGGGQETQYF. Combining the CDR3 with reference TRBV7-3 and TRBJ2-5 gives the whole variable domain GAGVSQTPSNKVTEKGKYVELRCDPISGHTALYWYRQSLGQGPEFLIYFQGTGAADDSGLPNDRFFAVRPEGSVSTLKIQRTERGDSAVYLCASSRSGGGQETQYFGPGTRLLVL.

The CDR3 region is CASSPVVVAGGRDQPQHF. For the CDR3, the DNA is TGTGCCAGCAGTCCCGTTGTCGTGGCAGGGGGTAGGGATCAGCCCCAGCATTTT. J is TRBJ1-5 and V is TRBV27; 7 nucleotides align to TRBD1. The CDR3 runs to 18 residues. Losses at the gene ends were 5 bases for V and 5 bases for J; bases not matched to a gene: 18. Germline lookup yields CDR1 MNHEY and CDR2 SMNVEV (reference sequence).

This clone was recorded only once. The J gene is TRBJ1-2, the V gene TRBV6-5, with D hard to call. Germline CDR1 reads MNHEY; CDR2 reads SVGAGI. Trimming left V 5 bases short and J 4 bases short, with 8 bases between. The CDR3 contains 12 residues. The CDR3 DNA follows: TGTGCCAGCAGTCCGTCAGGCTATGGCTACACCTTC. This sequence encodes CASSPSGYGYTF.

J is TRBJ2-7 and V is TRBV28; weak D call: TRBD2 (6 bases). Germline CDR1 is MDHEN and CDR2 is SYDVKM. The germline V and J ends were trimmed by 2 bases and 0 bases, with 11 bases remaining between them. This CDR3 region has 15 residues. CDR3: CASSLTDGSSYEQYF. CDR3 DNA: TGTGCCAGCAGTTTAACGGACGGGAGCTCCTACGAGCAGTACTTC. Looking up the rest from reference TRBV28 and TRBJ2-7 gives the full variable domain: DVKVTQSSRYLVKRTGEKVFLECVQDMDHENMFWYRQDPGLGLRLIYFSYDVKMKEKGDIPEGYSVSREKKERFSLILESASTNQTSMYLCASSLTDGSSYEQYFGPGTRLTVT.

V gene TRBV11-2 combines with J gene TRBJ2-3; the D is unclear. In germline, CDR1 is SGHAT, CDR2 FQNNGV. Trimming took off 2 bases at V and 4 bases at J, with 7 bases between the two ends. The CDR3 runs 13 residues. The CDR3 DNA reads TGTGCCAGCAGCTTAAGAGGTCCAGATACGCAGTATTTT. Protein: CASSLRGPDTQYF.

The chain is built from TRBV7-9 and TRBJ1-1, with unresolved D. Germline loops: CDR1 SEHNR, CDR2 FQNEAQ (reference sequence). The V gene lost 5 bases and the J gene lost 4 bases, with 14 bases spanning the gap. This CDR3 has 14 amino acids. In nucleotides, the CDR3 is TGTGCCAGCAGCATCCTGGGTGGAGGCACTGAAGCTTTCTTT. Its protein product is CASSILGGGTEAFF. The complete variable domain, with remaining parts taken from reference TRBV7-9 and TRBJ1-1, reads DTGVSQNPRHKITKRGQNVTFRCDPISEHNRLYWYRQTLGQGPEFLTYFQNEAQLEKSRLLSDRFSAERPKGSFSTLEIQRTEQGDSAMYLCASSILGGGTEAFFGQGTRLTVV.

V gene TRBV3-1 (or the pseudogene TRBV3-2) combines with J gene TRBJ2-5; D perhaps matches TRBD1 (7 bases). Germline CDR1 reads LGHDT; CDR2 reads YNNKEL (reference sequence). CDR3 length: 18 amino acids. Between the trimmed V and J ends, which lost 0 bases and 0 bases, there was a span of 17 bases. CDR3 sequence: CASSQDRKAGGYQETQYF. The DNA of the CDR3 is TGTGCCAGCAGCCAAGATAGGAAGGCAGGGGGGTACCAAGAGACCCAGTACTTC.

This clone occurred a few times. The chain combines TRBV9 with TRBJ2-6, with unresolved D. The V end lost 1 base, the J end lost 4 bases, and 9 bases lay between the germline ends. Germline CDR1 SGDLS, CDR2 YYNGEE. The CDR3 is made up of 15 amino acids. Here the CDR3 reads CASSVRLSGANVLTF. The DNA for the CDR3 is TGTGCCAGCAGCGTACGACTCTCCGGGGCCAACGTCCTGACTTTC.

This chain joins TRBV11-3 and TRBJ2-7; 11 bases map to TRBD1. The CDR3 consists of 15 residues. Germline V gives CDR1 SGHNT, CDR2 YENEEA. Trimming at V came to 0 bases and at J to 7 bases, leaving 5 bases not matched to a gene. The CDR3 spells CASSLDGTGGSEQYF. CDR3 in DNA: TGTGCCAGCAGCTTAGACGGGACAGGGGGGAGTGAGCAGTACTTC.

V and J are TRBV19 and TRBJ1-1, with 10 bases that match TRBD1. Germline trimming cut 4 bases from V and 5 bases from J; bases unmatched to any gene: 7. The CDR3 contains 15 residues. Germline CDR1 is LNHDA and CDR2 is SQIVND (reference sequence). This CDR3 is CASSTRTGGGTEAFF. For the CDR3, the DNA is TGTGCCAGTAGTACCCGGACAGGGGGAGGGACTGAAGCTTTCTTT. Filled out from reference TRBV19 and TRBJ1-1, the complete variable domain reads DGGITQSPKYLFRKEGQNVTLSCEQNLNHDAMYWYRQDPGQGLRLIYYSQIVNDFQKGDIAEGYSVSREKKESFPLTVTSAQKNPTAFYLCASSTRTGGGTEAFFGQGTRLTVV.

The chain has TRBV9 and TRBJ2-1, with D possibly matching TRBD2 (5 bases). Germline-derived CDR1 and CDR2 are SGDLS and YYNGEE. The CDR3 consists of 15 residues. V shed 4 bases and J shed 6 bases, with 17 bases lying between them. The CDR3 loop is CASSPTVASSNEQFF. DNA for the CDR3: TGTGCCAGCAGCCCCACAGTAGCGTCGAGCAATGAGCAGTTCTTC.

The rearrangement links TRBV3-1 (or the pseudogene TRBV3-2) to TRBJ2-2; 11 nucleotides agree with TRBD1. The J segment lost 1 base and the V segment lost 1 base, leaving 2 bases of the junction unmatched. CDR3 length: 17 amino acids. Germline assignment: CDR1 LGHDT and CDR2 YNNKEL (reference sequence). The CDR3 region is CASSQGDRGLNTGELFF. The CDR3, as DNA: TGTGCCAGCAGCCAAGGGGACAGGGGGTTGAACACCGGGGAGCTGTTTTTT.

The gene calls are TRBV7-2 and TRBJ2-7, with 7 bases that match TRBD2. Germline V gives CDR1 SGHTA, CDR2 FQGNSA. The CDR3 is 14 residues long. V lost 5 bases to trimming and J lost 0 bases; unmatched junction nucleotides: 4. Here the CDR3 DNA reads TGTGCCAGCAGCATCGGGACTACCTCCTACGAGCAGTACTTC. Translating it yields CASSIGTTSYEQYF.

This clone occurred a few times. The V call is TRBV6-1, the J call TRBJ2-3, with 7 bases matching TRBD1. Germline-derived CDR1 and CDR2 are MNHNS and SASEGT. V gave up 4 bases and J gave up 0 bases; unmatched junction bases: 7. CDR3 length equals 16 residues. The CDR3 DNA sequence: TGTGCCAGCAGTGCCGGGACAGACCCTAGCACAGATACGCAGTATTTT. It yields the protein CASSAGTDPSTDTQYF.

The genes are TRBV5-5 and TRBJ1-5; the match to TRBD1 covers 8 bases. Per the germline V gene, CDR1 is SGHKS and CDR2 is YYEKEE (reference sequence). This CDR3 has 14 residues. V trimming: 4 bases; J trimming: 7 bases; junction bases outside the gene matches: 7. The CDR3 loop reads CASSMTGDGQPQHF. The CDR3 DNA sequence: TGTGCCAGCAGCATGACAGGGGATGGACAGCCCCAGCATTTT.

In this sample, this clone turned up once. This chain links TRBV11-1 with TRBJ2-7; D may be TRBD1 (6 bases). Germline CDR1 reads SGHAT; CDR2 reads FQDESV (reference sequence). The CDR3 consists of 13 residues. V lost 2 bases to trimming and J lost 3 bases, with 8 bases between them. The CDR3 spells CASSLHRDYEQYF. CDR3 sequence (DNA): TGTGCCAGCAGCTTACACAGGGACTACGAGCAGTACTTC.

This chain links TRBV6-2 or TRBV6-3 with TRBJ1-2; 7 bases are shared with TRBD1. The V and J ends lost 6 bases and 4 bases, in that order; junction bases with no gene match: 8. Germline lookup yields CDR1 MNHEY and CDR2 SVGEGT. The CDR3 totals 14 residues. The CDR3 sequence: CASSIDRVTYGYTF. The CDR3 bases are TGTGCCAGCAGCATCGACAGGGTTACCTATGGCTACACCTTC.

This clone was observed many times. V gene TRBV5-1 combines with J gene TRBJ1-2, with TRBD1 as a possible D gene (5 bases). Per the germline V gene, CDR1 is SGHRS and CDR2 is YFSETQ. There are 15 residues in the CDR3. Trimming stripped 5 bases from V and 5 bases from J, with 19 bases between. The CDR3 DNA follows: TGCGCCAGCAGTCCGACGGGGGGGGAGACATATGGCTACACCTTC. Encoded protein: CASSPTGGETYGYTF.

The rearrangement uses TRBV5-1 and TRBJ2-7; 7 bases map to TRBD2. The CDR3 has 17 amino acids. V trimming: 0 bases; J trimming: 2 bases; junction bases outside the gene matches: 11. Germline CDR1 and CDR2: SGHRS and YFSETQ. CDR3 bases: TGCGCCAGCAGCTTGGGAAGGGAGAGCGGGGTTACCTACGAGCAGTACTTC. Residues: CASSLGRESGVTYEQYF.

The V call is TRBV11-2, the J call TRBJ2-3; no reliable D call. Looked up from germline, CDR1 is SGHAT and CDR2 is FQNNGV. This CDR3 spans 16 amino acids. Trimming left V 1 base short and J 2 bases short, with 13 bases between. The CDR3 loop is CASSLGGVTFTDTQYF. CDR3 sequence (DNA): TGTGCCAGCAGCTTAGGCGGTGTTACTTTCACAGATACGCAGTATTTT.

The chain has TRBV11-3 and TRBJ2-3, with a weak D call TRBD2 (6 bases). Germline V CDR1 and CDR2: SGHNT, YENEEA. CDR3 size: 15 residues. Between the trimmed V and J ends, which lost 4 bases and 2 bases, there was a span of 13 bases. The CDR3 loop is CASSSMGGITDTQYF. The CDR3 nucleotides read TGTGCCAGCAGCTCCATGGGGGGAATCACAGATACGCAGTATTTT.

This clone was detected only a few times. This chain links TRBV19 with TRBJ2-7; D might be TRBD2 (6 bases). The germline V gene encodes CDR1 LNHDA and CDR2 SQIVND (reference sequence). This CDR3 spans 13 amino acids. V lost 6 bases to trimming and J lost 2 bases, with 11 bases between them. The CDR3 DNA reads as TGTGCCAGTAGCCTAGGGGAGGCCTACGAGCAGTACTTC. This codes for CASSLGEAYEQYF.

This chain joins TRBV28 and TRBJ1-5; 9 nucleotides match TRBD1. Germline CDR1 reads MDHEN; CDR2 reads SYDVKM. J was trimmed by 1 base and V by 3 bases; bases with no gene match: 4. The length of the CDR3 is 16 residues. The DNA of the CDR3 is TGTGCCAGCAGTTTTTGGGACAGGGAGAGCAATCAGCCCCAGCATTTT. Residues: CASSFWDRESNQPQHF.

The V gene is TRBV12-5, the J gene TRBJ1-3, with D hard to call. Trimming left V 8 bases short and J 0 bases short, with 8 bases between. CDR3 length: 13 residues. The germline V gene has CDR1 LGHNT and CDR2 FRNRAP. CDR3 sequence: CASRGSSGNTIYF. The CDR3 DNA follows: TGTGCTAGTCGGGGTAGCTCTGGAAACACCATATATTTT.

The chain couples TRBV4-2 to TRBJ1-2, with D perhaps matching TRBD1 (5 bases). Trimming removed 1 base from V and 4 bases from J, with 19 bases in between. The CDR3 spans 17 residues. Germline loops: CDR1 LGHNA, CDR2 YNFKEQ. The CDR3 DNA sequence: TGTGCCAGCAGCCAAGCTGTCTCGGGGGGGTCCTCCTATGGCTACACCTTC. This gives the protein CASSQAVSGGSSYGYTF.

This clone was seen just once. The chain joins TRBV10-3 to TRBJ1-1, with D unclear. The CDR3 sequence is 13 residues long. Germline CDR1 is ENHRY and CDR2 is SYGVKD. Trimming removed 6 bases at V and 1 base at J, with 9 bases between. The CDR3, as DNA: TGTGCCATCAGCGGTCCGAGGAACACTGAAGCTTTCTTT. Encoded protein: CAISGPRNTEAFF.